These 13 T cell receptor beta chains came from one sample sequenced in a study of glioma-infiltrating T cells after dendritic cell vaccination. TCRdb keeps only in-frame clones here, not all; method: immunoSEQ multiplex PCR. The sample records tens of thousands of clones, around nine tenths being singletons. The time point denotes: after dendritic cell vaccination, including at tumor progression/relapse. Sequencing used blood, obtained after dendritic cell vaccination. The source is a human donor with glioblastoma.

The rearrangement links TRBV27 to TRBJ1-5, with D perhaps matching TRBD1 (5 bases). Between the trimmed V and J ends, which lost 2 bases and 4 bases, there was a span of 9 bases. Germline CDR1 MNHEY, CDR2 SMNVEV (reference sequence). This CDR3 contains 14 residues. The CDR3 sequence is CASSLGGINQPQHF. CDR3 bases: TGTGCCAGCAGTTTAGGGGGGATTAATCAGCCCCAGCATTTT.

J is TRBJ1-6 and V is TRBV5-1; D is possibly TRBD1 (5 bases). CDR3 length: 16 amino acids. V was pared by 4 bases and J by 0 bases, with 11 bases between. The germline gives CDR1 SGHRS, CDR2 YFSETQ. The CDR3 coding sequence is TGCGCCAGCAGCGGGGGGGAGAGCTCCTATAATTCACCCCTCCACTTT. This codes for CASSGGESSYNSPLHF. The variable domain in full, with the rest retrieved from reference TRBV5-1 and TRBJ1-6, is KAGVTQTPRYLIKTRGQQVTLSCSPISGHRSVSWYQQTPGQGLQFLFEYFSETQRNKGNFPGRFSGRQFSNSRSEMNVSTLELGDSALYLCASSGGESSYNSPLHFGNGTRLTVT.

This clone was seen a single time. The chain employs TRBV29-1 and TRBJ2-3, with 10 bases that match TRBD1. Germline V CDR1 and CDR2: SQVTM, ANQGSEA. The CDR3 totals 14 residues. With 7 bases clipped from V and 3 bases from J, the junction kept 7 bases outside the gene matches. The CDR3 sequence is CSALSDRGTDTQYF. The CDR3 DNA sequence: TGCAGCGCCCTGTCGGACAGGGGGACAGATACGCAGTATTTT.

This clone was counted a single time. The CDR3 sequence: CASTLRGRSEKLFF. CDR3 nucleotides: TGTGCCAGCACCCTCAGGGGTCGAAGTGAAAAACTGTTTTTT. The V and J genes are TRBV11-2 and TRBJ1-4, with D perhaps matching TRBD1 (6 bases). Germline CDR1 reads SGHAT; CDR2 reads FQNNGV. Trimming pared 7 bases from V and 7 bases from J, leaving 16 bases between. The CDR3 has 14 residues.

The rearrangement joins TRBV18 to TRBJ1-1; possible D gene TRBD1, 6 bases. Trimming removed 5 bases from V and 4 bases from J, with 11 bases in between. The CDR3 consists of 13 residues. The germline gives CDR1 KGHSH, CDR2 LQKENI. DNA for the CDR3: TGTGCCAGCTCAGAACAGGGATCCACTGAAGCTTTCTTT. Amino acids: CASSEQGSTEAFF.

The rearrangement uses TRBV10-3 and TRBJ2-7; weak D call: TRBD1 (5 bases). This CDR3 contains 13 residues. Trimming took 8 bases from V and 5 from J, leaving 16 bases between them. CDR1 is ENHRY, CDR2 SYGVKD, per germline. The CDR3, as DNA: TGTGCCATCGCCGGTTTGCAAGGGGACGAGCAGTACTTC. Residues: CAIAGLQGDEQYF.

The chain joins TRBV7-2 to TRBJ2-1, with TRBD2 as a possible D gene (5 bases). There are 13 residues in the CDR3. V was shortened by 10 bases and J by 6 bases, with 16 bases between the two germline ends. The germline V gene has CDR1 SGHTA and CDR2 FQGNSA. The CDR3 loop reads CATRRSGRNEQFF. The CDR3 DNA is TGTGCCACCCGGCGGAGCGGACGCAATGAGCAGTTCTTC.

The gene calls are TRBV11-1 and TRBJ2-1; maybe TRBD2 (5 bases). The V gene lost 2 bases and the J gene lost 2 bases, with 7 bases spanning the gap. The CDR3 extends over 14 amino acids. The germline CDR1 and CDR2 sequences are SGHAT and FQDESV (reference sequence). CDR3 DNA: TGTGCCAGCAGCTTATTACTAGCCTACAATGAGCAGTTCTTC. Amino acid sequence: CASSLLLAYNEQFF.

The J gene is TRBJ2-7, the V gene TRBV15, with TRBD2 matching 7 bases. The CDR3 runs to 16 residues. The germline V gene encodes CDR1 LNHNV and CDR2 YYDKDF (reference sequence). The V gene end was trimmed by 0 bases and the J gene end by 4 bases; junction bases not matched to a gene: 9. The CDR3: CATSRDLGLVAYEQYF. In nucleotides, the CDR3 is TGTGCCACCAGCAGAGATCTAGGACTAGTGGCTTACGAGCAGTACTTC.

In DNA form, the CDR3 reads TGTGCCAGCAGTTACTTAGGGGGCCCCTACTCCTACGAGCAGTACTTC. It translates to CASSYLGGPYSYEQYF. The V and J genes are TRBV6-6 and TRBJ2-7, with TRBD1 identical over 7 bases. The V segment lost 1 base and the J segment 0 bases; nucleotides outside the gene matches: 6. Per germline, CDR1 MNHNY and CDR2 SVGAGI (reference sequence). This CDR3 region has 16 residues.

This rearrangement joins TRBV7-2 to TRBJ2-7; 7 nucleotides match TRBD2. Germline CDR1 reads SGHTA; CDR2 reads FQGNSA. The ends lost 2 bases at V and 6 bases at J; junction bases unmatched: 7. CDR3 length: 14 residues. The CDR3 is CASSLTGGIGEQYF. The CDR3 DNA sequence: TGTGCCAGCAGCTTAACCGGGGGGATCGGCGAGCAGTACTTC. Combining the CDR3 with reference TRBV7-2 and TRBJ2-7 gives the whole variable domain GAGVSQSPSNKVTEKGKDVELRCDPISGHTALYWYRQSLGQGLEFLIYFQGNSAPDKSGLPSDRFSAERTGGSVSTLTIQRTQQEDSAVYLCASSLTGGIGEQYFGPGTRLTVT.

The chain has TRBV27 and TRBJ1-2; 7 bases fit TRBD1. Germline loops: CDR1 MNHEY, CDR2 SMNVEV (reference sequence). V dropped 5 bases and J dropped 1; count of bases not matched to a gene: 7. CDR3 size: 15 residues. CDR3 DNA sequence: TGTGCCAGCAGTCCCCGACAGGGATTTAACTATGGCTACACCTTC. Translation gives CASSPRQGFNYGYTF.

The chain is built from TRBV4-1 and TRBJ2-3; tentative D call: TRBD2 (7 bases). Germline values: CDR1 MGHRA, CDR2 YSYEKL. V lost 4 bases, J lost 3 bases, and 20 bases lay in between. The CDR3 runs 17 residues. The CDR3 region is CASSLRGGGSTTDTQYF. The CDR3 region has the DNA TGCGCCAGCAGCCTCCGAGGGGGGGGGTCGACTACAGATACGCAGTATTTT.